The sequence of this T cell receptor beta chain was determined in a study of blood T cell repertoires in COVID-19. At the level of the study: Samples of COVID-19 (acute and convalescent) were obtained from the United States, Italy and Spain. T cells, B-cell-depleted T cells, or PBMCs supplied cDNA or gDNA.

Germline V gives CDR1 SGDLS, CDR2 YYNGEE. Trimming left V 3 bases short and J 5 bases short, with 17 bases between. The CDR3 extends over 15 amino acids. As handled by the study authors: Researchers report that nucleated cell counts were estimated from reference gene primer amplification. Clones were read by immunoSEQ multiplex PCR, and TCRdb kept only the in-frame ones, dropping some. V, J and clone size derive from that table, while D and trimming were established from the DNA sequence. The sample has 120,000 to 150,000 clones; 80% to 90% are singletons. This clonotype originated in a human donor with acute or convalescent COVID-19. The donor label of this sample is uncertain. The chain employs TRBV9 and TRBJ2-5, with D possibly TRBD2 on 6 matching bases. Sequenced input: peripheral blood. CDR3 loop: CASSEGLTVGETQYF. In nucleotides, the CDR3 is TGTGCCAGCAGCGAGGGACTCACCGTTGGGGAGACCCAGTACTTC.